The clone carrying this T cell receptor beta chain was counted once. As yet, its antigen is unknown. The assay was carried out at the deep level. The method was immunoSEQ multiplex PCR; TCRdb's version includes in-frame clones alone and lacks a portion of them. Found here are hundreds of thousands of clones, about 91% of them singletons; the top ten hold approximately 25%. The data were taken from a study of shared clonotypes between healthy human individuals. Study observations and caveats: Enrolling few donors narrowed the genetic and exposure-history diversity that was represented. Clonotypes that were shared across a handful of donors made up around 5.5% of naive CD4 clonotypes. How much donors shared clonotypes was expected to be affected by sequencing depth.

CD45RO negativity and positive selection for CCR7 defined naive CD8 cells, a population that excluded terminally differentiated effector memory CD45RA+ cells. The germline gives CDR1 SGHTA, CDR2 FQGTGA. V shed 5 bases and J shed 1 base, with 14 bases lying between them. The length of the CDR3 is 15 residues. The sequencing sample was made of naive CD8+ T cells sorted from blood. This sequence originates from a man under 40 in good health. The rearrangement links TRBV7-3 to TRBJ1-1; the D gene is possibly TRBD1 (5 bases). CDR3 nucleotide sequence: TGTGCCAGCAGCCCCCTTGGGGCCTCGAACACTGAAGCTTTCTTT. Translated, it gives CASSPLGASNTEAFF.